These 22 T cell receptor beta chains came from one sample sequenced in a study of a mutant IDH1 vaccine in newly diagnosed glioma. The assay was immunoSEQ multiplex PCR, and TCRdb's table has in-frame clones only and misses some. The data show tens of thousands of clones, approximately 86% seen once. Stated time point: baseline, week 1 (first vaccination visit). The treatment was: pre-vaccination baseline after standard-of-care therapy. Sequencing was performed on PBMCs, taken from a glioma patient treated with radiotherapy, temozolomide or both. These receptors all stem from a woman aged 35 to 49 with glioma.

The rearrangement links TRBV6-1 to TRBJ2-7, with TRBD1 matching 8 bases. Germline V gene sequence: CDR1 MNHNS, CDR2 SASEGT. Unmatched junction bases numbered 7, after V lost 4 bases and J lost 5 bases. The CDR3 loop spans 14 amino acids. The CDR3 region has the DNA TGTGCCAGCAGTGCCTTGGGCAGGGGGCACGAGCAGTACTTC. This sequence encodes CASSALGRGHEQYF.

The chain is built from TRBV2 and TRBJ1-4; D may be TRBD1 (5 bases). Germline values: CDR1 SNHLY, CDR2 FYNNEI. Trimming removed 6 bases at V and 10 bases at J, with 9 bases between. The CDR3 totals 11 residues. DNA for the CDR3: TGTGCCAGCAGGACACAGGCAAAACTGTTTTTT. Residues: CASRTQAKLFF. Full variable domain (remainder filled in from reference TRBV2 and TRBJ1-4): EPEVTQTPSHQVTQMGQEVILRCVPISNHLYFYWYRQILGQKVEFLVSFYNNEISEKSEIFDDQFSVERPDGSNFTLKIRSTKLEDSAMYFCASRTQAKLFFGSGTQLSVL.

V and J are TRBV6-6 and TRBJ2-7; TRBD2 aligns across 8 bases. Germline values: CDR1 MNHNY, CDR2 SVGAGI (reference sequence). V was clipped by 0 bases and J by 6 bases; unmatched bases: 7. This CDR3 has 15 residues. CDR3 DNA: TGTGCCAGCAGTTACTCGACGGGCGGGAGGATCGAGCAGTACTTC. Translated, it gives CASSYSTGGRIEQYF.

This sequence joins TRBV19 and TRBJ1-1; D call uncertain. The CDR3 has 13 residues. Per the germline V gene, CDR1 is LNHDA and CDR2 is SQIVND (reference sequence). V shed 9 bases and J shed 7 bases, with 18 bases lying between them. The CDR3 is CASHRNSFSEAFF. The CDR3 DNA reads TGTGCCAGCCATAGGAACAGCTTCAGTGAAGCTTTCTTT. Based on the CDR3 plus reference TRBV19 and TRBJ1-1, the full variable domain is DGGITQSPKYLFRKEGQNVTLSCEQNLNHDAMYWYRQDPGQGLRLIYYSQIVNDFQKGDIAEGYSVSREKKESFPLTVTSAQKNPTAFYLCASHRNSFSEAFFGQGTRLTVV.

J is TRBJ2-2 and V is TRBV29-1; D call uncertain. There are 14 residues in the CDR3. Looked up from germline, CDR1 is SQVTM and CDR2 is ANQGSEA. The V end lost 4 bases, the J end lost 2 bases, and 11 bases lay between the germline ends. The CDR3 nucleotides are TGCAGCGTTGTCCAGGCTGGCAACACCGGGGAGCTGTTTTTT. Translated: CSVVQAGNTGELFF.

This clone was recorded a few times. This chain uses TRBV5-1 with TRBJ1-1; D is undetermined. Germline CDR1 SGHRS, CDR2 YFSETQ. CDR3 length: 12 residues. Trimming stripped 8 bases from V and 0 bases from J, with 8 bases between. The chain's CDR3 is CASRNMNTEAFF. CDR3 DNA: TGCGCCAGTCGAAATATGAACACTGAAGCTTTCTTT. Supplemented by reference TRBV5-1 and TRBJ1-1, the full variable domain reads KAGVTQTPRYLIKTRGQQVTLSCSPISGHRSVSWYQQTPGQGLQFLFEYFSETQRNKGNFPGRFSGRQFSNSRSEMNVSTLELGDSALYLCASRNMNTEAFFGQGTRLTVV.

The chain recombines TRBV6-1 with TRBJ2-5, with D unclear. The CDR3 is made up of 14 amino acids. Germline CDR1 MNHNS, CDR2 SASEGT. The V end was cut by 1 base, the J end by 2 bases, with 8 bases between. The CDR3 DNA sequence: TGTGCCAGCAGTGAAGGGCCGGCTCAAGAGACCCAGTACTTC. Translating it yields CASSEGPAQETQYF.

The chain employs TRBV18 and TRBJ2-2; tentative D call: TRBD1 (5 bases). V lost 1 base, J lost 4 bases, and 7 bases lay in between. This CDR3 is built from 14 residues. The germline gives CDR1 KGHSH, CDR2 LQKENI. Here the CDR3 reads CASSPHRFTGELFF. CDR3 in DNA: TGTGCCAGCTCACCACACAGGTTCACCGGGGAGCTGTTTTTT.

V usage is TRBV2 and J usage is TRBJ1-3; D unresolved. The CDR3 loop spans 15 amino acids. Germline CDR1 reads SNHLY; CDR2 reads FYNNEI. V lost 4 bases, J lost 2 bases, and 12 bases lay in between. The CDR3 spells CASSGEGGPGNTIYF. The CDR3 DNA is TGTGCCAGCAGTGGCGAGGGTGGCCCTGGAAACACCATATATTTT.

V is TRBV19 and J is TRBJ2-3; TRBD2 is a possible D gene (7 bases). The CDR3 sequence is 14 residues long. The V end lost 8 bases, the J end lost 5 bases, and 17 bases lay between the germline ends. CDR1 and CDR2 from the germline V gene are LNHDA and SQIVND (reference sequence). This CDR3 is CASSARGAGDTQYF. The CDR3 DNA follows: TGTGCCAGTTCGGCCCGGGGGGCGGGAGATACGCAGTATTTT.

V is TRBV6-1 and J is TRBJ1-6; D might be TRBD1 (6 bases). Germline loops: CDR1 MNHNS, CDR2 SASEGT. Trimming left V 1 base short and J 7 bases short, with 8 bases between. The CDR3 is made up of 14 amino acids. CDR3 region: CASSEGQGNSPLHF. The CDR3, as DNA: TGTGCCAGCAGTGAAGGGCAGGGGAATTCACCCCTCCACTTT.

The CDR3: CASGSIGPRDTQYF. CDR3 nucleotide sequence: TGCGCCAGCGGCTCGATTGGGCCCAGAGATACGCAGTATTTT. V usage is TRBV10-2 and J usage is TRBJ2-3; D unresolved. Germline V lookup: CDR1 WSHSY, CDR2 SAAADI. The length of the CDR3 is 14 residues. Deletions cut 8 bases from V and 5 bases from J, with 17 bases between.

V gene TRBV5-3 combines with J gene TRBJ2-6; TRBD1 aligns across 8 bases. TRBV5-3 is an open reading frame, and its role is uncertain. The CDR3 covers 15 residues. J gave up 4 bases and V 5 bases, and 5 bases lay outside the gene matches. CDR3 DNA sequence: TGTGCCAGAAGAAGACAGGGGCGCGGGGCCAACGTCCTGACTTTC. Its translation is CARRRQGRGANVLTF.

The rearrangement joins TRBV6-1 to TRBJ2-6, with D perhaps matching TRBD1 (6 bases). This CDR3 contains 12 residues. V lost 7 bases to trimming and J lost 6 bases, with 7 bases between them. The germline V gene has CDR1 MNHNS and CDR2 SASEGT. CDR3 DNA sequence: TGTGCCAGCAACAGGGAGGCCAACGTCCTGACTTTC. This gives the protein CASNREANVLTF.

This chain links TRBV6-5 with TRBJ1-2; D unclear. V lost 4 bases and J 4 bases, leaving 19 bases between the germline ends. The CDR3 sequence is 16 residues long. Germline V gene sequence: CDR1 MNHEY, CDR2 SVGAGI. CDR3 sequence: CASSFSPPVPSYGYTF. The CDR3 DNA reads as TGTGCCAGCAGTTTTAGCCCGCCGGTGCCAAGCTATGGCTACACCTTC.

The genes are TRBV7-8 and TRBJ1-3, with D possibly being TRBD1 (5 bases). Germline lookup yields CDR1 SGHVS and CDR2 FQNEAQ. Trimming removed 1 base from V and 4 bases from J, with 17 bases in between. CDR3 length equals 17 residues. CDR3 DNA: TGTGCCAGCAGCTTAGACCGTTGGGAGGGACCCGGAAACACCATATATTTT. This codes for CASSLDRWEGPGNTIYF.

This clone is a singleton in its sample. This chain joins TRBV11-1 and TRBJ2-7; no firm D call. Germline V gene data show CDR1 as SGHAT and CDR2 as FQDESV (reference sequence). CDR3 length: 13 amino acids. V lost 3 bases and J 4 bases, leaving 10 bases between the germline ends. The CDR3 nucleotides read TGTGCCAGCAGCTTGGGCAGTTCATACGAGCAGTACTTC. Translation gives CASSLGSSYEQYF.

A note on this clone: At one end, the junction sequence differs from germline, possibly due to a read error. The chain has TRBV5-1 and TRBJ2-2, with no clear D. This CDR3 contains 14 residues. Per the germline V gene, CDR1 is SGHRS and CDR2 is YFSETQ. In DNA, the CDR3 is TGCGCCAGCAGCTTGGCCGTGGCTACCGGTGAGCTGTTTTTT. This translates into CASSLAVATGELFF. The whole variable domain, filled in from reference TRBV5-1 and TRBJ2-2, reads KAGVTQTPRYLIKTRGQQVTLSCSPISGHRSVSWYQQTPGQGLQFLFEYFSETQRNKGNFPGRFSGRQFSNSRSEMNVSTLELGDSALYLCASSLAVATGELFFGEGSRLTVL.

The chain carries TRBV6-1 and TRBJ2-1; weak D call: TRBD2 (7 bases). The germline V and J ends were trimmed by 4 bases and 8 bases, with 21 bases remaining between them. The CDR3 totals 16 residues. Germline CDR1 MNHNS, CDR2 SASEGT. This CDR3 reads CASSAPPVGGQDEQFF. Written as DNA, the CDR3 is TGTGCCAGCAGTGCCCCTCCGGTGGGGGGGCAAGATGAGCAGTTCTTC.

V gene TRBV5-4 combines with J gene TRBJ2-1, with 7 positions matching TRBD2. The trim removed 4 bases at V and 10 bases at J, leaving 14 bases unmatched. Germline assignment: CDR1 SGHNT and CDR2 YYREEE (reference sequence). There are 15 residues in the CDR3. This chain's CDR3 is CASSPRGRGMGEQFF. The CDR3 coding sequence is TGTGCCAGCAGCCCCCGCGGGAGAGGCATGGGGGAGCAGTTCTTC.

The chain couples TRBV7-2 to TRBJ2-7, with unresolved D. Germline-derived CDR1 and CDR2 are SGHTA and FQGNSA. The CDR3 sequence is 14 residues long. The V and J ends lost 2 bases and 0 bases respectively, with 8 bases between them. CDR3 sequence reads: CASSLSQASYEQYF. In DNA, the CDR3 is TGTGCCAGCAGCTTAAGCCAAGCCTCCTACGAGCAGTACTTC.

V usage is TRBV5-5 and J usage is TRBJ2-2; D gene ambiguous. The CDR3 consists of 12 residues. CDR1 is SGHKS, CDR2 YYEKEE, per germline (reference sequence). V was shortened by 0 bases and J by 6 bases, with 3 bases between the two germline ends. The CDR3 reads CASSLAAGELFF. In DNA, the CDR3 is TGTGCCAGCAGCTTGGCTGCCGGGGAGCTGTTTTTT.